This passage covers 24 T cell receptor beta chains from one sample sequenced in a study of T cell responses to AZD1222 COVID-19 vaccine. Method: immunoSEQ multiplex PCR; TCRdb's copy keeps in-frame clones and lacks some. This table holds some 120,000 clones, roughly 88% found once. Source: peripheral blood, taken on day 0 of AZD1222 vaccination. These receptors all come from an adult in good health.

The chain has TRBV3-1 (or the pseudogene TRBV3-2) and TRBJ1-1; 7 bases match TRBD1. Germline V gene sequence: CDR1 LGHDT, CDR2 YNNKEL (reference sequence). The CDR3 consists of 16 residues. Germline trimming cut 1 base from V and 0 bases from J; bases unmatched to any gene: 5. CDR3 residues: CASSQGQGSLNTEAFF. CDR3 DNA sequence: TGTGCCAGCAGCCAAGGACAGGGTTCCTTGAACACTGAAGCTTTCTTT.

This clone was picked up a small number of times. The chain is built from TRBV23-1 and TRBJ1-5; D gene ambiguous. TRBV23-1 falls under the ORF class, with uncertain function. There are 16 residues in the CDR3. Between the trimmed V and J ends, which lost 0 bases and 2 bases, there was a span of 11 bases. CDR3 nucleotides: TGCGCCAGCAGTCAATCGGAGTGGCCAGGCAATCAGCCCCAGCATTTT. It yields the protein CASSQSEWPGNQPQHF.

The rearrangement uses TRBV9 and TRBJ1-2, with D possibly TRBD1 on 6 matching bases. Trimming removed 3 bases from V and 4 bases from J, with 19 bases in between. The CDR3 covers 16 residues. Germline V gives CDR1 SGDLS, CDR2 YYNGEE. The CDR3 loop reads CASSAYGQTGLYGYTF. Here the CDR3 DNA reads TGTGCCAGCAGCGCCTACGGACAGACAGGACTCTATGGCTACACCTTC.

V gene TRBV5-6 combines with J gene TRBJ2-5; 7 nucleotides line up with TRBD2. The CDR3 covers 16 residues. Germline-derived CDR1 and CDR2 are SGHDT and YYEEEE. The J segment lost 3 bases and the V segment lost 0 bases, leaving 8 bases of the junction unmatched. The CDR3, as DNA: TGTGCCAGCAGCTTGGGCTCAGGACTAGAGAAAGAGACCCAGTACTTC. It yields the protein CASSLGSGLEKETQYF. The variable domain in full, completed from reference TRBV5-6 and TRBJ2-5, reads DAGVTQSPTHLIKTRGQQVTLRCSPKSGHDTVSWYQQALGQGPQFIFQYYEEEERQRGNFPDRFSGHQFPNYSSELNVNALLLGDSALYLCASSLGSGLEKETQYFGPGTRLLVL.

This chain joins TRBV6-5 and TRBJ2-7; 9 bases line up with TRBD1. The CDR3 loop spans 12 amino acids. The V gene end was trimmed by 8 bases and the J gene end by 4 bases; junction bases not matched to a gene: 3. CDR1 is MNHEY and CDR2 is SVGAGI in the germline V gene. The CDR3 DNA is TGTGCCAGCCAGGGACAGGGTTACGAGCAGTACTTC. Translation gives CASQGQGYEQYF.

The gene calls are TRBV2 and TRBJ2-2, with 8 nucleotides matching TRBD1. Germline V CDR1 and CDR2: SNHLY, FYNNEI. Trimming removed 5 bases from V and 4 bases from J; junction bases left unmatched: 6. This CDR3 has 15 amino acids. The CDR3 loop is CASSQGQGSTGELFF. The CDR3 DNA follows: TGTGCCAGCAGTCAAGGACAGGGCTCCACCGGGGAGCTGTTTTTT.

J is TRBJ2-1 and V is TRBV7-2, with D hard to call. V was trimmed by 4 bases and J by 5 bases, leaving 15 bases between them. This CDR3 is built from 15 residues. CDR1 and CDR2 (germline): SGHTA, FQGNSA. This CDR3 reads CASSSTLRRNNEQFF. The CDR3 DNA is TGTGCCAGCAGCTCTACGTTGAGGCGCAACAATGAGCAGTTCTTC.

This clone has a single count. The chain joins TRBV11-2 to TRBJ2-7, with 8 bases fitting TRBD1. The V segment lost 11 bases and the J segment 0 bases; nucleotides outside the gene matches: 9. CDR1 is SGHAT and CDR2 is FQNNGV in the germline V gene. The CDR3 runs to 14 residues. DNA for the CDR3: TGTGCCTCGAGAAGGGACAGGAGCTCCTACGAGCAGTACTTC. Translated, it gives CASRRDRSSYEQYF. Based on the CDR3 plus reference TRBV11-2 and TRBJ2-7, the full variable domain is EAGVAQSPRYKIIEKRQSVAFWCNPISGHATLYWYQQILGQGPKLLIQFQNNGVVDDSQLPKDRFSAERLKGVDSTLKIQPAKLEDSAVYLCASRRDRSSYEQYFGPGTRLTVT.

This chain joins TRBV3-1 (or the pseudogene TRBV3-2) and TRBJ2-1, with D possibly TRBD2 on 6 matching bases. Germline V gives CDR1 LGHDT, CDR2 YNNKEL (reference sequence). This CDR3 has 16 residues. The V end lost 1 base, the J end lost 8 bases, and 18 bases lay between the germline ends. For the CDR3, the DNA is TGTGCCAGCAGCCAAGTGGGGGGTACGCTAGTCGATGAGCAGTTCTTC. It codes for CASSQVGGTLVDEQFF.

The rearrangement uses TRBV9 and TRBJ1-6; no clear D gene. Germline loops: CDR1 SGDLS, CDR2 YYNGEE. This CDR3 contains 14 residues. V was clipped by 0 bases and J by 9 bases, with 10 bases between them. The CDR3 nucleotides are TGTGCCAGCAGCGTAGCGGGCGAACGTTCACCCCTCCACTTT. Its protein is CASSVAGERSPLHF. Full variable domain (outside the CDR3, taken from reference TRBV9 and TRBJ1-6): DSGVTQTPKHLITATGQRVTLRCSPRSGDLSVYWYQQSLDQGLQFLIQYYNGEERAKGNILERFSAQQFPDLHSELNLSSLELGDSALYFCASSVAGERSPLHFGNGTRLTVT.

J is TRBJ1-3 and V is TRBV28; perhaps TRBD1 as D (6 bases). Between the trimmed V and J ends, which lost 4 bases and 3 bases, there was a span of 16 bases. The CDR3 spans 16 residues. Germline CDR1 is MDHEN and CDR2 is SYDVKM. CDR3 loop: CASSSGGVEYGNTIYF. The CDR3 nucleotides are TGTGCCAGCAGTTCCGGGGGCGTAGAGTATGGAAACACCATATATTTT.

V usage is TRBV6-5 and J usage is TRBJ2-1, with TRBD2 as a possible D gene (6 bases). V was clipped by 10 bases and J by 3 bases, with 19 bases between them. From germline, CDR1 is MNHEY and CDR2 SVGAGI. The CDR3 is 15 amino acids. For the CDR3, the DNA is TGTGCCACCAAATCCGGGACTGGACGCTACAATGAGCAGTTCTTC. Encoded protein: CATKSGTGRYNEQFF.

This chain uses TRBV4-1 with TRBJ2-5, with unresolved D. This CDR3 contains 13 residues. From germline, CDR1 is MGHRA and CDR2 YSYEKL. V was cut by 2 bases and J by 4 bases, with 8 bases left in between. The DNA of the CDR3 is TGCGCCAGCAGCCAATTCCAAGCAGAGACCCAGTACTTC. Protein sequence: CASSQFQAETQYF.

In its sample, this clone was seen a few times. The chain recombines TRBV7-8 with TRBJ1-3, with TRBD1 matching 9 bases. V was pared by 2 bases and J by 1 base, with 12 bases of the junction left unmatched. The germline V gene has CDR1 SGHVS and CDR2 FQNEAQ. The CDR3 is 19 residues long. The CDR3 bases are TGTGCCAGCAGCTTAAGACAGGGGGGGATTGAAACTTCTGGAAACACCATATATTTT. As protein: CASSLRQGGIETSGNTIYF.

This rearrangement joins TRBV6-5 to TRBJ1-2; 9 nucleotides agree with TRBD1. This CDR3 is built from 14 residues. Germline V lookup: CDR1 MNHEY, CDR2 SVGAGI. J lost 4 bases, V lost 5 bases, and 5 bases had no gene match. CDR3 bases: TGTGCCAGCAGTCGGGGACAGGGAAGCTATGGCTACACCTTC. Its translation: CASSRGQGSYGYTF.

This chain connects TRBV18 to TRBJ2-3; D is unclear. CDR1 and CDR2 from the germline V gene are KGHSH and LQKENI. The CDR3 runs to 13 residues. Between the trimmed V and J ends, which lost 0 bases and 6 bases, there was a span of 7 bases. The CDR3 DNA reads TGTGCCAGCTCACCACCTGGGGTGGATACGCAGTATTTT. It codes for CASSPPGVDTQYF.

The chain has TRBV7-3 and TRBJ2-5; 9 bases map to TRBD2. This CDR3 has 16 residues. CDR1 SGHTA and CDR2 FQGTGA come from the germline V gene. Germline trimming cut 3 bases from V and 1 base from J; bases unmatched to any gene: 6. As DNA, the CDR3 is TGTGCCAGCAGCTTGGGGACTAGCAGACGCCAAGAGACCCAGTACTTC. Its translation: CASSLGTSRRQETQYF.

Note on this clone: The conserved final phenylalanine or tryptophan is absent from the CDR3, which likely points to a read error. It is unclear where the CDR3 begins or ends on the DNA, so no DNA is shown, and the CDR3 is as TCRdb lists it. J is TRBJ1-1 and V is TRBV3-1 (or the pseudogene TRBV3-2). Germline V gene sequence: CDR1 LGHDT, CDR2 YNNKEL (reference sequence). Both ends counted, the CDR3 spans 11 residues. The CDR3 spells CASSQLGPRTL.

The CDR3 nucleotides are TGTGCCAGCAGCTTGGCTGGGGTTGGAAACACCATATATTTT. It codes for CASSLAGVGNTIYF. The chain couples TRBV5-4 to TRBJ1-3; D unresolved. With 0 bases removed from V and 3 bases from J, the gap between germline ends came to 7 bases. The CDR3 has 14 residues. Germline V CDR1 and CDR2: SGHNT, YYREEE (reference sequence). Looking up the rest from reference TRBV5-4 and TRBJ1-3 gives the full variable domain: ETGVTQSPTHLIKTRGQQVTLRCSSQSGHNTVSWYQQALGQGPQFIFQYYREEENGRGNFPPRFSGLQFPNYSSELNVNALELDDSALYLCASSLAGVGNTIYFGEGSWLTVV.

This sequence joins TRBV6-5 and TRBJ1-2; weak D call: TRBD1 (6 bases). The CDR3 contains 15 residues. Germline lookup yields CDR1 MNHEY and CDR2 SVGAGI. The germline V and J ends were trimmed by 5 bases and 8 bases, with 21 bases remaining between them. The CDR3, as DNA: TGTGCCAGCAGTAAACTCGGGGCAACAGGGCACGGCTACACCTTC. Its translation: CASSKLGATGHGYTF.

This clone came up a few times. The identical CDR3 is also encoded by other nucleotide sequences in the sample. This sequence joins TRBV4-3 and TRBJ2-2, with 9 bases lining up with TRBD2. After removal of 1 base from V and 6 bases from J, the junction contained 3 bases not matched to a gene. There are 15 residues in the CDR3. The germline gives CDR1 LGHNA, CDR2 YSLEER. The CDR3 DNA reads as TGCGCCAGCAGCCAAGTGCGGGAGGGGCCCGGGGAGCTGTTTTTT. Protein sequence: CASSQVREGPGELFF.

The CDR3 reads CASSSTGTTNYGYTF. For the CDR3, the DNA is TGTGCCAGCAGCTCTACAGGGACTACTAACTATGGCTACACCTTC. The chain joins TRBV11-2 to TRBJ1-2; weak D call: TRBD1 (6 bases). From germline, CDR1 is SGHAT and CDR2 FQNNGV. The length of the CDR3 is 15 residues. V dropped 4 bases and J dropped 0 bases, with 12 bases sitting between them.

In this sample, this clone turned up once. Mismatch with germline at one junction end may stem from a read error. The chain joins TRBV7-7 to TRBJ2-3, with D unclear. Germline V gene data show CDR1 as SSHAT and CDR2 as FNYEAQ (reference sequence). This CDR3 is 12 amino acids long. CDR3 nucleotides: TGTGCTAGCAGCGCCTGGGGTGATACGCAGTATTTT. Translation gives CASSAWGDTQYF.

V and J are TRBV7-3 and TRBJ2-1; D is ambiguous. The V end was cut by 6 bases, the J end by 6 bases, with 9 bases between. Germline CDR1 and CDR2: SGHTA and FQGTGA. This CDR3 is built from 12 residues. Here the CDR3 reads CASRGRSNEQFF. CDR3 in DNA: TGTGCCAGCAGGGGCCGGAGCAATGAGCAGTTCTTC.